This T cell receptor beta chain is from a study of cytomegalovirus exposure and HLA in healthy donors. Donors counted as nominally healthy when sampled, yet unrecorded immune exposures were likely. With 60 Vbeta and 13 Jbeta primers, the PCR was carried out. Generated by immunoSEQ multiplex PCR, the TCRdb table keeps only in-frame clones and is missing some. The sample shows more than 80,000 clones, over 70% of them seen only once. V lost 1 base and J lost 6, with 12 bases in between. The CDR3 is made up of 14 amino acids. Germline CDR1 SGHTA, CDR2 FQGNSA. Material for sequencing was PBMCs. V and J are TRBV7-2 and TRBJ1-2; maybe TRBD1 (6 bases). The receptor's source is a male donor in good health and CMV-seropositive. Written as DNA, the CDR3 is TGTGCCAGCAGCTTAGTCACAGGGTCGGATGGCTACACCTTC. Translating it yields CASSLVTGSDGYTF.